This T cell receptor beta chain was observed in a study of radiation and T cells in renal cell carcinoma. Overall study findings and caveats: Without pretreatment biopsies, baseline tumor clonotype presence was undetermined.

Libraries were prepared by immunoSEQ multiplex PCR; TCRdb keeps only in-frame clonotypes and omits some of them. The sample includes about 49,000 clones, roughly 84% of them seen just once. Germline V gives CDR1 LNHDA, CDR2 SQIVND (reference sequence). J was trimmed by 8 bases and V by 5 bases; bases with no gene match: 12. There are 16 residues in the CDR3. Time point in this sample: baseline pretreatment blood. Described treatment: 15 Gy SBRT to primary tumor, nephrectomy 4 weeks later. Radiation-treated patients gave blood at baseline, week 2 and week 4. Clear cell pathology was present in this patient's renal cell carcinoma. This clone has just one count. Its antigen is still unknown.

The rearrangement uses TRBV19 and TRBJ1-4; 9 bases fit TRBD1. The specimen comprised blood, sampled from a patient whose treatment included radiotherapy and nephrectomy. The clonotype comes from a woman in her seventies with renal cell carcinoma. The CDR3 loop is CASSAEQGAEGEKLFF. In DNA form, the CDR3 reads TGTGCCAGTAGTGCCGAACAGGGGGCGGAAGGGGAAAAACTGTTTTTT.